Described below is a single TCR beta chain sequence and its context. The antigen is undetermined. This specimen comes from a study of T-cell reconstitution after alpha-beta-depleted transplantation in children. Unique molecular identifiers were incorporated during preparation of the TCRbeta library. Using its own MiXCR run on the PCR reads, TCRdb lists one record per CDR3 protein. Here the sample spans around 580,000 distinct CDR3 sequences, 20% to 25% being singletons. The study, taken as a whole, reports: There were reportedly several hundred expanded graft clones from which alpha-beta T cells came about two months after transplant. T-cell numbers and diversity one year post-transplant derived largely from freshly generated T cells. Certain patients had high TCRbeta diversity at day 60, and it came from recipient T cells and thymic progenitors that survived.

The germline V and J ends were trimmed by 3 bases and 3 bases, with 9 bases remaining between them. The CDR3 contains 13 residues. Germline CDR1 reads MDHEN; CDR2 reads SYDVKM. The receptor was derived from a boy under two years old who had a stem cell transplant for acute myeloid leukemia, so the T cells may come from the graft donor. The specimen was PBMCs, mostly from graft donor cells, collected 360 days after TCRalphabeta/CD19-depleted stem cell transplant. The rearrangement uses TRBV28 and TRBJ2-7, with D hard to call. The CDR3: CASSFEGIYEQYF. For the CDR3, the DNA is TGTGCCAGCAGTTTTGAAGGGATCTACGAGCAGTACTTC.